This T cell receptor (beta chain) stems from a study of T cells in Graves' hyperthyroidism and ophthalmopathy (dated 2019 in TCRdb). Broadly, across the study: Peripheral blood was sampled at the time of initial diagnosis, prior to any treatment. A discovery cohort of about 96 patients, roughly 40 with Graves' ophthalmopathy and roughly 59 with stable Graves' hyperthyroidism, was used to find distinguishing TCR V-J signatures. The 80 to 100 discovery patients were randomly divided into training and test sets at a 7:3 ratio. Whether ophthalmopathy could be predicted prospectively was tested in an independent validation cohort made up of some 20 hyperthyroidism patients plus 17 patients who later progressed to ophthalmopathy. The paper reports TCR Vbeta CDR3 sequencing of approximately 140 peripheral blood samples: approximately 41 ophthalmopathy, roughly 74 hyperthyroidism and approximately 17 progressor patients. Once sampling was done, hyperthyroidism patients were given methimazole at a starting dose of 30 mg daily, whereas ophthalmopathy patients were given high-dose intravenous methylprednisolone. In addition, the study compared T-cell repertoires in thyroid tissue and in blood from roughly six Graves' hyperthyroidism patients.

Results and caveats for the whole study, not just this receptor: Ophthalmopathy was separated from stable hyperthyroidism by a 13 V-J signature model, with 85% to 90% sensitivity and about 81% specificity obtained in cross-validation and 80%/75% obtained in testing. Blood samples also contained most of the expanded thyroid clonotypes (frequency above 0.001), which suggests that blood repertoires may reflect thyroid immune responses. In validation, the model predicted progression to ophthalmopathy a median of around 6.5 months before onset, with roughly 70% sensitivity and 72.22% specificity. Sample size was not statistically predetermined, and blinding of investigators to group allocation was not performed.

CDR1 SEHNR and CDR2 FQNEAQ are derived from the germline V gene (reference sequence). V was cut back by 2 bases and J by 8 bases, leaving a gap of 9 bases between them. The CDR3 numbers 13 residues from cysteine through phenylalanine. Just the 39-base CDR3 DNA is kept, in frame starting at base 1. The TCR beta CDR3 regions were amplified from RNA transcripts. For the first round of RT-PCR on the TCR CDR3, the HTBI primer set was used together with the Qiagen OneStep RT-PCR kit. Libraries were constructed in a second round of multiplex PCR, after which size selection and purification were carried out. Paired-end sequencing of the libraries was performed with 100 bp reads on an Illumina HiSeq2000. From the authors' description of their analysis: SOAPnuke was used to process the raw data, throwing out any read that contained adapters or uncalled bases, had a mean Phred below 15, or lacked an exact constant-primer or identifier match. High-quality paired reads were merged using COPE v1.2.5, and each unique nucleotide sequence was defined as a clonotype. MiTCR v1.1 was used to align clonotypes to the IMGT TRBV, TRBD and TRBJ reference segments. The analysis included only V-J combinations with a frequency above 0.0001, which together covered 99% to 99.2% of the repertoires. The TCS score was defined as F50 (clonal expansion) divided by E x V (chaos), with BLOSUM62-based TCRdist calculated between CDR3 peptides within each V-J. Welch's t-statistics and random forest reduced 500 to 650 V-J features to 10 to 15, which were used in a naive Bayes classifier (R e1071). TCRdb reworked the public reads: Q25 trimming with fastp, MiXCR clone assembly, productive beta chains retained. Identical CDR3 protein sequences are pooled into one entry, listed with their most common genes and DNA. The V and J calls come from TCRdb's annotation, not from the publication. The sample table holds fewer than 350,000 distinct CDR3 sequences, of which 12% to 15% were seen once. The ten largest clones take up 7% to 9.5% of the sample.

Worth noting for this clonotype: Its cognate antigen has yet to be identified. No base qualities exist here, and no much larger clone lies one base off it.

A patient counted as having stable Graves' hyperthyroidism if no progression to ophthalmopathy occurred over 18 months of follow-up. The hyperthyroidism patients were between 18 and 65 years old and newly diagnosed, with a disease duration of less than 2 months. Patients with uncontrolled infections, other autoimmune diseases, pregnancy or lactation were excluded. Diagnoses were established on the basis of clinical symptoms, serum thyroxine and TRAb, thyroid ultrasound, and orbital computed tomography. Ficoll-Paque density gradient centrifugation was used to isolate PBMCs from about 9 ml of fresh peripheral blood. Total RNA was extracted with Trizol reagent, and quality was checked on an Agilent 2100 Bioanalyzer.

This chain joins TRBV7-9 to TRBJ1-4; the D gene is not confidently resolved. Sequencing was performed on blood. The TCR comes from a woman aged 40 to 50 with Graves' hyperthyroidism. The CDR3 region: CASSLKGWEKLFF. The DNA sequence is TGTGCCAGCAGCTTAAAAGGGTGGGAAAAACTGTTTTTT.